The 9 T cell receptor beta chains listed next were all sequenced from one sample in a study of technical replicates of blood from a handful of donors. Only in-frame clones appear in the TCRdb table, and some are missing; sequencing was by immunoSEQ multiplex PCR. In the table there are tens of thousands of clones, approximately 94% of which are singletons. Material for sequencing was T cells isolated from PBMCs. These receptor sequences come from a human donor in good health.

The CDR3: CASSIDQGIVNQPQHF. The CDR3 DNA sequence: TGTGCCAGTAGTATAGATCAGGGGATCGTCAATCAGCCCCAGCATTTT. The rearrangement joins TRBV19 to TRBJ1-5, with D perhaps TRBD1 (6 bases). The V gene lost 0 bases and the J gene lost 3 bases, with 12 bases spanning the gap. Germline V gives CDR1 LNHDA, CDR2 SQIVND (reference sequence). CDR3 length equals 16 residues. The complete variable domain, with remaining parts taken from reference TRBV19 and TRBJ1-5, reads DGGITQSPKYLFRKEGQNVTLSCEQNLNHDAMYWYRQDPGQGLRLIYYSQIVNDFQKGDIAEGYSVSREKKESFPLTVTSAQKNPTAFYLCASSIDQGIVNQPQHFGDGTRLSIL.

The V and J genes are TRBV11-3 and TRBJ2-7; D possibly corresponds to TRBD1 (6 bases). CDR3 length: 13 residues. The ends were cut back, 3 bases at V and 1 base at J, with 7 bases in the middle. The germline V gene has CDR1 SGHNT and CDR2 YENEEA. DNA of the CDR3: TGTGCCAGCAGCTTCGGACAGTCCTACGAGCAGTACTTC. It encodes CASSFGQSYEQYF.

The CDR3 coding sequence is TGTGCCAGCAGAGCGACTAGCTTCATCGGAGATACGCAGTATTTT. Its protein is CASRATSFIGDTQYF. This rearrangement joins TRBV2 to TRBJ2-3; TRBD2 matches 7 bases. V trimming: 6 bases; J trimming: 5 bases; junction bases outside the gene matches: 11. In germline, CDR1 is SNHLY, CDR2 FYNNEI. This CDR3 has 15 amino acids.

The chain has TRBV30 and TRBJ1-4, with a possible D match to TRBD1 (5 bases). CDR1 and CDR2 from the germline V gene are GTSNPN and SVGIG (reference sequence). V gave up 4 bases and J gave up 3 bases, with 12 bases separating them. This CDR3 comprises 14 residues. CDR3 amino acids: CAWNKGSANEKLFF. As DNA, the CDR3 is TGTGCCTGGAATAAGGGGTCAGCTAATGAAAAACTGTTTTTT.

The V call is TRBV19, the J call TRBJ2-2, with a tentative D call TRBD2 (5 bases). Germline CDR1 LNHDA, CDR2 SQIVND (reference sequence). CDR3 length equals 13 residues. V lost 4 bases and J 13 bases, leaving 16 bases between the germline ends. CDR3 DNA: TGTGCCAGTAGTACCGGGCCAGAAGGAGGGCTGTTTTTT. It is translated as CASSTGPEGGLFF.

The rearrangement uses TRBV19 and TRBJ1-2; D not certain. Germline V gene data show CDR1 as LNHDA and CDR2 as SQIVND (reference sequence). Trimming took 3 bases from V and 4 from J, leaving 9 bases between them. This CDR3 is 13 amino acids long. The CDR3 sequence: CASSMGGPYGYTF. The DNA for the CDR3 is TGTGCCAGTAGTATGGGAGGGCCCTATGGCTACACCTTC.

This chain uses TRBV7-9 with TRBJ1-1; D is ambiguous. Germline V gene lookup returns CDR1 SEHNR and CDR2 FQNEAQ (reference sequence). The CDR3 is 13 amino acids. V was cut by 1 base and J by 1 base, with 4 bases left in between. CDR3 in amino acids: CASSLGQNTEAFF. In nucleotides, the CDR3 is TGTGCCAGCAGCTTAGGACAGAACACTGAAGCTTTCTTT. The complete variable domain, with remaining parts taken from reference TRBV7-9 and TRBJ1-1, reads DTGVSQNPRHKITKRGQNVTFRCDPISEHNRLYWYRQTLGQGPEFLTYFQNEAQLEKSRLLSDRFSAERPKGSFSTLEIQRTEQGDSAMYLCASSLGQNTEAFFGQGTRLTVV.

This chain links TRBV30 with TRBJ1-2; D gene ambiguous. V dropped 2 bases and J dropped 9 bases, with 19 bases sitting between them. The V gene's germline CDR1 is GTSNPN and CDR2 SVGIG (reference sequence). This CDR3 spans 14 amino acids. CDR3: CAWSLLPGRSRYTF. In nucleotides, the CDR3 is TGTGCCTGGAGTTTGCTCCCGGGAAGATCGCGCTACACCTTC.

The chain carries TRBV4-2 and TRBJ2-2; the D gene is possibly TRBD1 (6 bases). The V end was cut by 3 bases, the J end by 2 bases, with 10 bases between. Germline V gene sequence: CDR1 LGHNA, CDR2 YNFKEQ. The CDR3 spans 15 residues. The CDR3 DNA follows: TGTGCCAGCAGCCAGACAGGACCTAACACCGGGGAGCTGTTTTTT. Translating gives CASSQTGPNTGELFF.